The 3 T cell receptor beta chains presented below share a single source sample, sequenced in a study of T-cell memory formation after mild COVID-19. TCRdb processed the 5' RACE reads anew with MiXCR; each CDR3 protein has one entry. The data show 150,000 or so distinct CDR3 sequences, 11% seen once. Sequenced material: PBMCs or a T cell subset sorted from them (not recorded which). The receptors here all came from a man aged 18 to 30 who had mild COVID-19 (a few samples of this study predate the infection). Cell type and time point are not known.

This clonotype has just a few counts. The chain employs TRBV3-1 and TRBJ2-7, with a weak D call TRBD1 (6 bases). V lost 4 bases and J lost 3, with 10 bases in between. Germline V CDR1 and CDR2: LGHDT, YNNKEL (reference sequence). CDR3 size: 13 residues. In DNA form, the CDR3 reads TGTGCCAGCAGCCCTGGACAGATCTACGAGCAGTACTTC. This translates into CASSPGQIYEQYF.

The chain carries TRBV7-8 and TRBJ1-5, with a possible D match to TRBD1 (5 bases). Between the trimmed V and J ends, which lost 3 bases and 3 bases, there was a span of 15 bases. The CDR3 is 16 residues long. Germline V gene sequence: CDR1 SGHVS, CDR2 FQNEAQ. The DNA of the CDR3 is TGTGCCAGCAGCTTTTCCCAGGGCCGAGTCAATCAGCCCCAGCATTTT. This sequence encodes CASSFSQGRVNQPQHF.

The chain recombines TRBV10-3 with TRBJ2-7; no reliable D call. With 6 bases removed from V and 1 base from J, the gap between germline ends came to 7 bases. The CDR3 consists of 12 residues. Germline CDR1 reads ENHRY; CDR2 reads SYGVKD. The CDR3 DNA is TGTGCCATCAGCCAGAGTTCCTACGAGCAGTACGTC. Its protein product is CAISQSSYEQYV.